The rows below give T cell receptor beta chains drawn from one sample of a study of blood T cell repertoires in COVID-19. Repertoires were generated with immunoSEQ multiplex PCR, while TCRdb's copy carries only in-frame clones and drops some. The table shows about 180,000 clones, with over 80% occurring only once. Sequenced input: peripheral blood. These receptors all come from a woman aged 40 to 50 with COVID-19, enrolled during active disease. Each CDR3 is given with its conserved first and last residue. D genes are given only for firm matches. Clone size is stated in some rows and not others, as once, few, many or a class when expanded.

CDR3 DNA: TGTGCCAGCAGCTTAGGTTTGAGGGTTCTGGCTGAAGCTTTCTTT
CDR3 protein: CASSLGLRVLAEAFF
D gene: -
J gene: TRBJ1-1
V gene: TRBV7-9
clone size: once

CDR3 DNA: TGTGCCAGCAGCTTGGCCGCGGACAGGGGGCGCGGGATCTATGGCTACACCTTC
CDR3 protein: CASSLAADRGRGIYGYTF
D gene: TRBD1
J gene: TRBJ1-2
V gene: TRBV5-6
clone size: -

CDR3 DNA: TGTGCCAGCAGTCCCCTGAGGCCCTACGAGCAGTACTTC
CDR3 protein: CASSPLRPYEQYF
D gene: -
J gene: TRBJ2-7
V gene: TRBV27
clone size: -

CDR3 DNA: TGTGCCAGTGGTATAAGTTTGGACTCGAGTATGAACACTGAAGCTTTCTTT
CDR3 protein: CASGISLDSSMNTEAFF
D gene: -
J gene: TRBJ1-1
V gene: TRBV19
clone size: -

CDR3 DNA: TGTGCCAGCAGTGATACCTCGGGTGGAGGCTACACCTTC
CDR3 protein: CASSDTSGGGYTF
D gene: -
J gene: TRBJ1-2
V gene: TRBV6-4
clone size: -

CDR3 DNA: TGTGCCAGCAGCTTCGGGGGAACTGAAGCTTTCTTT
CDR3 protein: CASSFGGTEAFF
D gene: -
J gene: TRBJ1-1
V gene: TRBV5-4
clone size: -

CDR3 DNA: TGCGCCAGCAGCCTTCGACAGGGCGAGTATGGCTACACCTTC
CDR3 protein: CASSLRQGEYGYTF
D gene: TRBD1
J gene: TRBJ1-2
V gene: TRBV5-1
clone size: -

CDR3 DNA: TGTGCCAGCAGCGCCGGGACACCCCTTGGTGGCTACACCTTC
CDR3 protein: CASSAGTPLGGYTF
D gene: -
J gene: TRBJ1-2
V gene: TRBV9
clone size: -

CDR3 DNA: TGTGCCAGCTCGGCAGCGGTGTATGGCTACACCTTC
CDR3 protein: CASSAAVYGYTF
D gene: -
J gene: TRBJ1-2
V gene: TRBV9
clone size: -

CDR3 DNA: TGCAGCGTTGAACCGAGACAGGGAAGCGGCTACACCTTC
CDR3 protein: CSVEPRQGSGYTF
D gene: TRBD1
J gene: TRBJ1-2
V gene: TRBV29-1
clone size: -

CDR3 DNA: TGTGCCAGCAGCAAGAACAGGGATTCCTATAATTCACCCCTCCACTTT
CDR3 protein: CASSKNRDSYNSPLHF
D gene: -
J gene: TRBJ1-6
V gene: TRBV13
clone size: -

CDR3 DNA: TGTGCCAGCAGCCTGGGGGGCAGGGGGATGTACGAGCAGTACTTC
CDR3 protein: CASSLGGRGMYEQYF
D gene: -
J gene: TRBJ2-7
V gene: TRBV7-3
clone size: -

CDR3 DNA: TGTGCCAGCAGTTTGGGGCCAGGGGGTTACTCACCCCTCCACTTT
CDR3 protein: CASSLGPGGYSPLHF
D gene: TRBD1
J gene: TRBJ1-6
V gene: TRBV28
clone size: -

CDR3 DNA: TGTGCCAGCACCACAGGGCACTATGGCTACACCTTC
CDR3 protein: CASTTGHYGYTF
D gene: -
J gene: TRBJ1-2
V gene: TRBV19
clone size: -